The 21 T cell receptor beta chains in this list originate from one sample, sequenced in a study of shared clonotypes between healthy human individuals. Measured with immunoSEQ multiplex PCR; TCRdb has only the in-frame clones, and not every one. This table holds approximately 2.3 million clones, over 85% found once. Sequencing was done on a sample of naive CD4+ T cells from PBMCs. The subset here: CD45RA+ positively selected. The receptors come from a young man in good health. Some clones in this sample may be carry-over from other donors' samples.

The gene calls are TRBV19 and TRBJ2-1, with a possible D match to TRBD2 (5 bases). V was cut by 6 bases and J by 7 bases, with 16 bases left in between. In germline, CDR1 is LNHDA, CDR2 SQIVND (reference sequence). The CDR3 has 14 residues. The CDR3 DNA is TGTGCCAGTAGGAGGGAGACGAGGTTGAATGAGCAGTTCTTC. Its protein is CASRRETRLNEQFF.

J is TRBJ2-7 and V is TRBV5-1; a possible D gene is TRBD2 (6 bases). The CDR3 loop spans 15 amino acids. CDR1 and CDR2 (germline): SGHRS, YFSETQ. The germline V and J ends were trimmed by 0 bases and 2 bases, with 12 bases remaining between them. The CDR3 coding sequence is TGCGCCAGCAGCTTGGGTAGCGGCTTTACCTACGAGCAGTACTTC. It encodes CASSLGSGFTYEQYF.

This clone was seen a single time. The gene calls are TRBV6-1 and TRBJ1-3; D remains ambiguous. Germline CDR1 reads MNHNS; CDR2 reads SASEGT. V was shortened by 3 bases and J by 2 bases, with 11 bases between the two germline ends. The CDR3 covers 15 residues. The CDR3 nucleotides read TGTGCCAGCAGTGACTCGTCGAGGGCTGGAAACACCATATATTTT. Protein sequence: CASSDSSRAGNTIYF.

In this sample, this clone turned up once. The V and J genes are TRBV5-1 and TRBJ2-7, with 8 bases identical to TRBD2. J gave up 1 base and V 2 bases, and 8 bases lay outside the gene matches. The CDR3 runs 16 residues. CDR1 is SGHRS and CDR2 is YFSETQ in the germline V gene. CDR3 sequence (DNA): TGCGCCAGCAGCTTTTACGGGAGGGCCAGGTCCTACGAGCAGTACTTC. Encoded protein: CASSFYGRARSYEQYF.

The chain recombines TRBV18 with TRBJ2-5; TRBD2 agrees at 7 bases. CDR1 and CDR2 (germline): KGHSH, LQKENI. After removal of 3 bases from V and 1 base from J, the junction contained 8 bases not matched to a gene. The CDR3 extends over 16 amino acids. The CDR3 nucleotides are TGTGCCAGCTCACCGATGGCTCCGGGGGGCCAAGAGACCCAGTACTTC. It specifies CASSPMAPGGQETQYF.

The rearrangement links TRBV19 to TRBJ2-7, with TRBD1 matching 7 bases. The trim removed 1 base at V and 3 bases at J, leaving 15 bases unmatched. The CDR3 runs 18 residues. CDR1 is LNHDA and CDR2 is SQIVND in the germline V gene (reference sequence). DNA of the CDR3: TGTGCCAGTAGTATAGCCTCAATTGGGACAGACCAGCTCTACGAGCAGTACTTC. Its protein product is CASSIASIGTDQLYEQYF.

The V and J genes are TRBV5-1 and TRBJ2-2; D unresolved. Germline CDR1 and CDR2: SGHRS and YFSETQ. Trimming took 4 bases from V and 4 from J, leaving 14 bases between them. The CDR3 has 15 amino acids. The CDR3 DNA follows: TGCGCCAGCAGCCTTGAAACTCCCCCCACCGGGGAGCTGTTTTTT. Translating it yields CASSLETPPTGELFF.

The chain is built from TRBV27 and TRBJ2-5, with a weak D call TRBD2 (6 bases). The CDR3 sequence is 10 residues long. From germline, CDR1 is MNHEY and CDR2 SMNVEV (reference sequence). The CDR3 here is CALADPYQYF. The CDR3, as DNA: TGTGCGTTAGCGGACCCTTACCAGTACTTC.

Comments on this clone: Other DNA sequences within the sample encode an identical CDR3. The J gene is TRBJ2-5, the V gene TRBV6-6; D is ambiguous. The CDR3 covers 12 residues. Germline V gene lookup returns CDR1 MNHNY and CDR2 SVGAGI (reference sequence). Trimming removed 0 bases from V and 5 bases from J, with 4 bases in between. CDR3 DNA: TGTGCCAGCAGTTACTCGATTGAGACCCAGTACTTC. Translated: CASSYSIETQYF.

The J gene is TRBJ2-7, the V gene TRBV9; D gene ambiguous. V was clipped by 3 bases and J by 0 bases, with 16 bases between them. The CDR3 consists of 16 residues. Germline V gene lookup returns CDR1 SGDLS and CDR2 YYNGEE. This CDR3 is CASSAEPRAASYEQYF. The DNA for the CDR3 is TGTGCCAGCAGCGCCGAGCCCCGGGCAGCCTCCTACGAGCAGTACTTC.

This sequence joins TRBV25-1 and TRBJ2-1; 8 bases match TRBD1. Germline CDR1 and CDR2: MGHDK and SYGVNS. The ends lost 4 bases at V and 5 bases at J; junction bases unmatched: 13. The CDR3 runs 17 residues. CDR3 sequence (DNA): TGTGCCAGCAGTGCAAGAAGCCTTAGACAGGGGAACAATGAGCAGTTCTTC. Amino acid sequence: CASSARSLRQGNNEQFF.

J is TRBJ2-3 and V is TRBV4-3; D is tentatively TRBD1 or TRBD2 (5 bases each). V dropped 3 bases and J dropped 3 bases, with 13 bases sitting between them. Germline CDR1 reads LGHNA; CDR2 reads YSLEER. The CDR3 totals 15 residues. The CDR3 here is CASSHGTAETDTQYF. The CDR3, as DNA: TGCGCCAGCAGCCATGGGACGGCTGAGACAGATACGCAGTATTTT.

This clone is a singleton in its sample. V and J are TRBV7-2 and TRBJ1-2, with unresolved D. Deletions cut 3 bases from V and 0 bases from J, with 11 bases between. Germline lookup yields CDR1 SGHTA and CDR2 FQGNSA. This CDR3 spans 15 amino acids. CDR3 in amino acids: CASSFRRASNYGYTF. The CDR3 DNA sequence: TGTGCCAGCAGCTTTCGAAGGGCCTCTAACTATGGCTACACCTTC.

The J gene is TRBJ2-1, the V gene TRBV7-9, with TRBD2 matching 10 bases. The CDR3 covers 17 residues. V lost 5 bases, J lost 4 bases, and 11 bases stayed unmatched. Germline CDR1 reads SEHNR; CDR2 reads FQNEAQ (reference sequence). CDR3: CASSATSGTSAYNEQFF. In nucleotides, the CDR3 is TGTGCCAGCAGCGCAACGTCCGGGACTAGCGCTTACAATGAGCAGTTCTTC.

J is TRBJ2-1 and V is TRBV10-3; tentatively, D is TRBD1 (7 bases). The CDR3 spans 15 residues. Germline lookup yields CDR1 ENHRY and CDR2 SYGVKD. The V and J ends lost 4 bases and 4 bases respectively, with 14 bases between them. The CDR3 DNA reads as TGTGCCATCAGTGCGTCCGCAGGGGGGTACAATGAGCAGTTCTTC. Protein sequence: CAISASAGGYNEQFF.

This chain links TRBV30 with TRBJ2-7, with D possibly TRBD1 on 5 matching bases. V lost 4 bases and J 2 bases, leaving 6 bases between the germline ends. Germline CDR1 and CDR2: GTSNPN and SVGIG (reference sequence). This CDR3 comprises 11 residues. The CDR3 here is CAWTGPYEQYF. The CDR3 DNA reads TGTGCCTGGACAGGGCCCTACGAGCAGTACTTC.

The rearrangement uses TRBV27 and TRBJ1-1, with D tentatively TRBD1 (5 bases). The germline CDR1 and CDR2 sequences are MNHEY and SMNVEV (reference sequence). V dropped 6 bases and J dropped 6 bases, with 20 bases sitting between them. The length of the CDR3 is 15 residues. CDR3: CASSRSFRGIAEAFF. CDR3 sequence (DNA): TGTGCCAGCAGCCGAAGCTTTCGGGGCATCGCTGAAGCTTTCTTT.

This chain joins TRBV28 and TRBJ2-6; D remains unclear. The CDR3 is 14 residues long. Germline assignment: CDR1 MDHEN and CDR2 SYDVKM. Trimming stripped 6 bases from V and 0 bases from J, with 6 bases between. The DNA of the CDR3 is TGTGCCAGCAGCCTCTACTCTGGGGCCAACGTCCTGACTTTC. Protein sequence: CASSLYSGANVLTF.

This clone was picked up one time. The rearrangement links TRBV27 to TRBJ2-3; D not resolved. The V gene's germline CDR1 is MNHEY and CDR2 SMNVEV (reference sequence). The CDR3 runs to 17 residues. Trimming removed 5 bases from V and 0 bases from J, with 18 bases in between. The CDR3 sequence: CASSPLPWLGSTDTQYF. The CDR3 region has the DNA TGTGCCAGCAGTCCCCTGCCTTGGTTGGGTAGCACAGATACGCAGTATTTT.

This chain links TRBV5-1 with TRBJ1-2; no reliable D call. This CDR3 contains 15 residues. CDR1 and CDR2 from the germline V gene are SGHRS and YFSETQ. The V and J ends lost 4 bases and 5 bases respectively, with 18 bases between them. For the CDR3, the DNA is TGCGCCAGCAGCACCGAGGCGGATCTACGGTATGGCTACACCTTC. It yields the protein CASSTEADLRYGYTF.

This sequence joins TRBV28 and TRBJ2-1, with no clear D. V was trimmed by 6 bases and J by 6 bases, leaving 9 bases between them. CDR1 MDHEN and CDR2 SYDVKM come from the germline V gene. The CDR3 has 12 residues. CDR3 DNA: TGTGCCAGCAGCGCTCTACCCAATGAGCAGTTCTTC. Translation gives CASSALPNEQFF.